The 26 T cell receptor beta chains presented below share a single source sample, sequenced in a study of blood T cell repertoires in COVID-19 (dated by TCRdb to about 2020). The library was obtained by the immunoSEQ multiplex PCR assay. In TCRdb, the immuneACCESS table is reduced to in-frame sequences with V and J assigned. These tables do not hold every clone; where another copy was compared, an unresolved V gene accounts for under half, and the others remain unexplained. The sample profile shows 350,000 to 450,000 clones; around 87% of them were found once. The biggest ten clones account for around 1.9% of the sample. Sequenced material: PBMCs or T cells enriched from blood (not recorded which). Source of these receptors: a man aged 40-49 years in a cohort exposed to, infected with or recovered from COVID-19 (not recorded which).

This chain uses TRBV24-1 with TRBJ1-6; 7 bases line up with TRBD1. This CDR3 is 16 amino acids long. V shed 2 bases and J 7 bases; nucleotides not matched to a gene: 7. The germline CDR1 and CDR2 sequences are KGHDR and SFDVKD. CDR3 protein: CATSDWQTGKNSPLHF. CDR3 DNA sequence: TGTGCCACCAGTGATTGGCAGACAGGGAAGAATTCACCCCTCCACTTT.

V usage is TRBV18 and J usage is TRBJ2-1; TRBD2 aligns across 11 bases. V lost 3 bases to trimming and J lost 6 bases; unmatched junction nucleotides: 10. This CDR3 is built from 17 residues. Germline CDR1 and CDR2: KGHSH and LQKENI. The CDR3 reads CASSPFSSGRYPNEQFF. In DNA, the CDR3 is TGTGCCAGCTCACCCTTCTCTAGCGGGAGGTACCCCAATGAGCAGTTCTTC. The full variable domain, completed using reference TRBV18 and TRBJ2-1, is NAGVMQNPRHLVRRRGQEARLRCSPMKGHSHVYWYRQLPEEGLKFMVYLQKENIIDESGMPKERFSAEFPKEGPSILRIQQVVRGDSAAYFCASSPFSSGRYPNEQFFGPGTRLTVL.

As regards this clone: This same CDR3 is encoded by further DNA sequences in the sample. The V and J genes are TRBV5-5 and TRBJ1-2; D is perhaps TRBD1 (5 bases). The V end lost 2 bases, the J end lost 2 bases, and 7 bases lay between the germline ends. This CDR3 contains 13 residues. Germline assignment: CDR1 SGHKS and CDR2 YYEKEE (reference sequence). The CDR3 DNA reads TGTGCCAGCAGCTTAAGGGGCAACTATGGCTACACCTTC. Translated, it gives CASSLRGNYGYTF.

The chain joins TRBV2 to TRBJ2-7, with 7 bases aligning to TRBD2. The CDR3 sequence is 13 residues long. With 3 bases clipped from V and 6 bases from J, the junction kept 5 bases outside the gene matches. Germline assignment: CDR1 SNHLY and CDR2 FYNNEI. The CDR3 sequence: CASSERERLEQYF. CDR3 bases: TGTGCCAGCAGTGAGCGGGAGCGGCTCGAGCAGTACTTC. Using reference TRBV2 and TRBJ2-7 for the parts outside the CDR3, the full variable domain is EPEVTQTPSHQVTQMGQEVILRCVPISNHLYFYWYRQILGQKVEFLVSFYNNEISEKSEIFDDQFSVERPDGSNFTLKIRSTKLEDSAMYFCASSERERLEQYFGPGTRLTVT.

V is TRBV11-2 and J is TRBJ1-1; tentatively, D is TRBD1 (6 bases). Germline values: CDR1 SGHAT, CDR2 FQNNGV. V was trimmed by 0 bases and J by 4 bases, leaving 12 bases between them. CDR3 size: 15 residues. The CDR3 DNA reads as TGTGCCAGCAGCTTAGAGTGGGGGGGCAGCACTGAAGCTTTCTTT. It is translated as CASSLEWGGSTEAFF.

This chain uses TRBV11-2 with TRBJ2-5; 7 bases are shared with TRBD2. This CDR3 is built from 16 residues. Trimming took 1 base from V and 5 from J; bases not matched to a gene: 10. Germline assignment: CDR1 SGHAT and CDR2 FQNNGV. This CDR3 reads CASSLGRAGVGETQYF. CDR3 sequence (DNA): TGTGCCAGCAGCTTAGGGAGGGCGGGAGTAGGTGAGACCCAGTACTTC.

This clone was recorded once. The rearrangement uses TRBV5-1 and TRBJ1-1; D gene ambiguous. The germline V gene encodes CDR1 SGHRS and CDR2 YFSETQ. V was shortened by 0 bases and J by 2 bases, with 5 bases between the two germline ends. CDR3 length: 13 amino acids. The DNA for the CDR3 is TGCGCCAGCAGCTTGGGACTTAACACTGAAGCTTTCTTT. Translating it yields CASSLGLNTEAFF.

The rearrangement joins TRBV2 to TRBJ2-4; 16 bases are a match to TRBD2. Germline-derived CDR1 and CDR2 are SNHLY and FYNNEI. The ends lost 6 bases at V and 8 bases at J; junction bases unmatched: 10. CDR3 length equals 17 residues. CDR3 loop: CASSMGGLAGGPDIQYF. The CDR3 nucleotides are TGTGCCAGCAGCATGGGGGGACTAGCGGGAGGGCCAGACATTCAGTACTTC. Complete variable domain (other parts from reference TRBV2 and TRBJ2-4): EPEVTQTPSHQVTQMGQEVILRCVPISNHLYFYWYRQILGQKVEFLVSFYNNEISEKSEIFDDQFSVERPDGSNFTLKIRSTKLEDSAMYFCASSMGGLAGGPDIQYFGAGTRLSVL.

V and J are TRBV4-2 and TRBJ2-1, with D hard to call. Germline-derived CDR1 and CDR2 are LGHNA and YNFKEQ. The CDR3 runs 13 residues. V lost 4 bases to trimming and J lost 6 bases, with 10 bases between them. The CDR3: CASSLYYGNEQFF. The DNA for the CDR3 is TGTGCCAGCAGCCTCTACTATGGCAATGAGCAGTTCTTC.

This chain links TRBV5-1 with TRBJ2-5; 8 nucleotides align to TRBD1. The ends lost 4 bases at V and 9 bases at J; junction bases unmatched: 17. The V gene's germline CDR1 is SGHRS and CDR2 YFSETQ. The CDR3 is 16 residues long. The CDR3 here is CASSTSSGQVVGAQYF. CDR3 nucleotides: TGCGCCAGCAGCACCTCCTCGGGACAGGTGGTCGGGGCCCAGTACTTC.

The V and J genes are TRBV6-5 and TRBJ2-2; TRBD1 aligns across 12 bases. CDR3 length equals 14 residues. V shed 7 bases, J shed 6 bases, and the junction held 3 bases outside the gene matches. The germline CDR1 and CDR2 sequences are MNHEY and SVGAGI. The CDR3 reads CASIGTGGPGELFF. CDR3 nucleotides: TGTGCCAGCATCGGGACAGGGGGCCCCGGGGAGCTGTTTTTT.

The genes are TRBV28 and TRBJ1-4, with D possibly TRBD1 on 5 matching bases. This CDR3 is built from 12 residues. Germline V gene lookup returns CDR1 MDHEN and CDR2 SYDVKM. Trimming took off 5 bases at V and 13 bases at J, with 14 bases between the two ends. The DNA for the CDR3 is TGTGCCAGCAGTGCGGGACTTCTGGGACTGTTTTTT. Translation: CASSAGLLGLFF.

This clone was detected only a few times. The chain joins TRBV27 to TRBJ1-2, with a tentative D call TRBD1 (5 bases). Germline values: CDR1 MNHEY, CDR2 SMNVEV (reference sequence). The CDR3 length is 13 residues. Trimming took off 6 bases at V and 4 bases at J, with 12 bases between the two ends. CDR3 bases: TGTGCCAGCAGCCGGGACGGGAGCTATGGCTACACCTTC. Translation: CASSRDGSYGYTF.

The CDR3 sequence: CASSLRRGQSPYEQYF. The CDR3 region has the DNA TGTGCCAGCAGTCTCCGCCGGGGACAGAGCCCCTACGAGCAGTACTTC. This chain joins TRBV27 and TRBJ2-7; 7 nucleotides agree with TRBD1. V trimming: 5 bases; J trimming: 2 bases; junction bases outside the gene matches: 12. Germline V CDR1 and CDR2: MNHEY, SMNVEV (reference sequence). This CDR3 comprises 16 residues.

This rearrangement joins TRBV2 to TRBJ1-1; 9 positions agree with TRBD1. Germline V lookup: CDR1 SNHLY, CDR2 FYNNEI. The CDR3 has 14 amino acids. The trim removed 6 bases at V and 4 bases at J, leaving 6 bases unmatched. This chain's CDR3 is CASRGQGSGTEAFF. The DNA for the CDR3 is TGTGCCAGCAGGGGACAGGGATCTGGCACTGAAGCTTTCTTT. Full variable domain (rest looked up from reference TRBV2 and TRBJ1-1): EPEVTQTPSHQVTQMGQEVILRCVPISNHLYFYWYRQILGQKVEFLVSFYNNEISEKSEIFDDQFSVERPDGSNFTLKIRSTKLEDSAMYFCASRGQGSGTEAFFGQGTRLTVV.

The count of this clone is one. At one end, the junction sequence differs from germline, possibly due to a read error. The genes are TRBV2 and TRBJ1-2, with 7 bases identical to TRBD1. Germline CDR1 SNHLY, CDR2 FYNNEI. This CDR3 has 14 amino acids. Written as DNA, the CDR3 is TGTGCCAGCAGTAAAGCAGGGGGAAGGGATGGCTACACCTTC. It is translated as CASSKAGGRDGYTF.

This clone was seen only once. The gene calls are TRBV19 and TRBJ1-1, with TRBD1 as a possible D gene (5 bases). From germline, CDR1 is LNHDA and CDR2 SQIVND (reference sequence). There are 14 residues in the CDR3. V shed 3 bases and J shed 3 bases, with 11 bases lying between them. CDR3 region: CASSIGGTHTEAFF. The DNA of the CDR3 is TGTGCCAGTAGTATCGGCGGGACCCACACTGAAGCTTTCTTT.

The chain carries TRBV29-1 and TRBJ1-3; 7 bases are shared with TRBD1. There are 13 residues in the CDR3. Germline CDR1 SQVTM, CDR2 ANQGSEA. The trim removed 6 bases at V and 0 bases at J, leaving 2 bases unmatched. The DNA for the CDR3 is TGCAGCGTCGGACAGGTCTCTGGAAACACCATATATTTT. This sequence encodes CSVGQVSGNTIYF.

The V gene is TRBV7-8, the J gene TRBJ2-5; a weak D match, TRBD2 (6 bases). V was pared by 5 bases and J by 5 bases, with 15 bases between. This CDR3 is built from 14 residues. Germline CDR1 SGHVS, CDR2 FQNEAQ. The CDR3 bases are TGTGCCAGCAGCCGAACTCTAGCGTTGGAGACCCAGTACTTC. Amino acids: CASSRTLALETQYF.

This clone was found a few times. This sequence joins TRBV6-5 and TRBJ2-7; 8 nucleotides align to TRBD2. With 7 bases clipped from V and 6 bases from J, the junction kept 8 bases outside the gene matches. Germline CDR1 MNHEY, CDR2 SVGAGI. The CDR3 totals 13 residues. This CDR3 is CASKEELAAEQYF. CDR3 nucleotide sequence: TGTGCCAGCAAGGAGGAACTAGCGGCCGAGCAGTACTTC.

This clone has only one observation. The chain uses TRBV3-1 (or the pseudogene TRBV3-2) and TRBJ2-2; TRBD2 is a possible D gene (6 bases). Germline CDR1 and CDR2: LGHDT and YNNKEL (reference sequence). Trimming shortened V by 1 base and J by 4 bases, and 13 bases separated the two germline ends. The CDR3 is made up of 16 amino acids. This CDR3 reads CASSQVGGSSTGELFF. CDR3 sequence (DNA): TGTGCCAGCAGCCAAGTCGGGGGTTCGTCCACCGGGGAGCTGTTTTTT.

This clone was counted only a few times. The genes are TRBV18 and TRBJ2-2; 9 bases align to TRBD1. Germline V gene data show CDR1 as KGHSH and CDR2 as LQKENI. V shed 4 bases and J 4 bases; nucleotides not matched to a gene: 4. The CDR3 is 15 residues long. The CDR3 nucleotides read TGTGCCAGCTCACAGGGACAGGGAGGCACCGGGGAGCTGTTTTTT. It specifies CASSQGQGGTGELFF.

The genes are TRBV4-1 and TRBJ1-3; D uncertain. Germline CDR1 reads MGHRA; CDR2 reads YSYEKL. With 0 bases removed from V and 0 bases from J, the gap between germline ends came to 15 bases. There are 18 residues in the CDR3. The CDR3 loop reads CASSQEPVRTSSGNTIYF. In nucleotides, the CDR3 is TGCGCCAGCAGCCAAGAGCCAGTCCGGACTAGCTCTGGAAACACCATATATTTT.

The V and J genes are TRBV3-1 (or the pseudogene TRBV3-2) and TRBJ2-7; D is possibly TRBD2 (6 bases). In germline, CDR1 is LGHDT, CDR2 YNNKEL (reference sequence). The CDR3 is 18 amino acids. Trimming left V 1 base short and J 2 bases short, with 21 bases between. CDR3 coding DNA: TGTGCCAGCAGCCAAGTCCCCCTAGGGGCGGGACTTCCCTACGAGCAGTACTTC. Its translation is CASSQVPLGAGLPYEQYF.

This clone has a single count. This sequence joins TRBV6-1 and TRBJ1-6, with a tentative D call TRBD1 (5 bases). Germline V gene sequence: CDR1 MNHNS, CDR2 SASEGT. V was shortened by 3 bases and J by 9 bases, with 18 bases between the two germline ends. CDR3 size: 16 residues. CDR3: CASSDLTRDWRSPLHF. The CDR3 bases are TGTGCCAGCAGTGATCTCACCCGGGACTGGCGTTCACCCCTCCACTTT.

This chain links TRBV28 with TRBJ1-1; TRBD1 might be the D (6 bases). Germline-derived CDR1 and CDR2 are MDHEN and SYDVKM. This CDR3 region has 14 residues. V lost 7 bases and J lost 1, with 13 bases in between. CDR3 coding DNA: TGTGCCAGCACCGATCCAGGGGCGAACACTGAAGCTTTCTTT. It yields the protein CASTDPGANTEAFF.